This T cell receptor beta chain was identified in a study of radiation and T cells in renal cell carcinoma. Whole-study findings and limits: No pretreatment tumor biopsies were available for baseline clonotypes. From baseline, blood top tumor clonotypes peaked at 2 weeks post-radiation.

The assay was immunoSEQ multiplex PCR, and TCRdb's table has in-frame clones only and misses some. This table holds roughly 120,000 clones, about 81% found once. The time point here: blood 2 weeks post-SBRT. Stated treatment: 15 Gy SBRT to primary tumor, nephrectomy 4 weeks later. Serial blood draws occurred at baseline and 2 and 4 weeks post-SBRT. The patient's renal cell carcinoma had clear cell pathology. The germline V gene encodes CDR1 SGHRS and CDR2 YFSETQ. Trimming cost V 5 bases and J 0 bases; bases outside gene matches: 6. The CDR3 runs 16 residues. Worth noting for this clone: The antigen is not known.

The receptor comes from a woman in her fifties or sixties with renal cell carcinoma. Sample: blood, taken from a patient whose treatment included radiotherapy and nephrectomy. The rearrangement uses TRBV5-1 and TRBJ1-1; 11 nucleotides agree with TRBD1. The CDR3 region has the DNA TGCGCCAGCAGGGAAGGACAGGGGGCAATGAACACTGAAGCTTTCTTT. Translated: CASREGQGAMNTEAFF.